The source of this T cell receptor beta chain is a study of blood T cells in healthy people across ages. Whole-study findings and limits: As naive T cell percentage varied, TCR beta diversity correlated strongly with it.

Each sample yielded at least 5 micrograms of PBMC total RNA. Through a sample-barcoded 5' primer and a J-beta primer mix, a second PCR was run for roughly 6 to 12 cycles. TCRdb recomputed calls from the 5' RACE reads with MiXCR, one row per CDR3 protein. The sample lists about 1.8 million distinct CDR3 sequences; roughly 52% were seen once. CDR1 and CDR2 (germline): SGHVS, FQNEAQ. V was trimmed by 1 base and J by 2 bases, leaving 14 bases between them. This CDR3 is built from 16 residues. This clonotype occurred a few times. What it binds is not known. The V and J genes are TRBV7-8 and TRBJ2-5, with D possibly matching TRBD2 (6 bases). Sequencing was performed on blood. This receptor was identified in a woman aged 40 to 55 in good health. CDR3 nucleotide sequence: TGTGCCAGCAGCTTAGGACCGGGACTCCCTCAAGAGACCCAGTACTTC. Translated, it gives CASSLGPGLPQETQYF.